The sample holds a few counts of the clone carrying this T cell receptor beta chain. The antigen is not known. This sample was included in a study of T-cell memory formation after mild COVID-19. Overall study results and limits: Researchers could not confirm that second-wave clones peaking on day 37 targeted SARS-CoV-2. While clones contracting from day 15 to 85 were balanced between CD4 and CD8, later expanders leaned CD4+. CD4+ contracting clones lay mainly in CM and EM, CD8+ ones in EMRA. Pre-infection memory contained some responding clones, which suggested that cross-reactive memory had joined.

V shed 6 bases and J shed 9 bases, with 12 bases lying between them. CDR1 and CDR2 (germline): GTSNPN, SVGIG (reference sequence). The CDR3 totals 11 residues. MiXCR, run by TCRdb on the 5' RACE reads, gives a single entry per CDR3 protein. Altogether approximately 290,000 distinct CDR3 sequences are present, 7.5% to 9.5% being singletons, with the ten largest covering less than 25%. Sequenced: PBMCs or a T cell subset sorted from them (not recorded which). J is TRBJ2-1 and V is TRBV30; D is possibly TRBD2 (6 bases). The clonotype was recovered from a man between 18 and 35 years old who had mild COVID-19 (a few samples of this study predate the infection). Cell type and time point are not known. The DNA for the CDR3 is TGTGCCTGCGCGGGGTCCGGTGAGCAGTTCTTC. It is translated as CACAGSGEQFF.